What follows describes a single T cell receptor beta chain. The data derive from a study of graft-versus-host responses after intestinal transplantation. On the study more broadly: Multivisceral, liver-intestinal, or isolated intestinal grafts were transplanted into recipients.

Generated by immunoSEQ multiplex PCR, the TCRdb table keeps only in-frame clones and is missing some. The sample gives 3,500 to 5,000 clones, 75% to 85% of which show up once; around 5% is in the top ten. Trimming cost V 0 bases and J 6 bases; bases outside gene matches: 7. This CDR3 is 17 amino acids long. The germline CDR1 and CDR2 sequences are LGHNA and YNFKEQ. The authors processed graft tissue to release intraepithelial and lamina propria lymphocytes. The genes are TRBV4-2 and TRBJ2-1; TRBD2 agrees at 11 bases. This clonotype was sampled from a human patient who received an intestinal transplant, so some T cells may come from the graft donor. Source: ileum tissue, taken 650 to 690 days after intestinal transplant. The CDR3 bases are TGTGCCAGCAGCCAAGATCTTCGGCTAGCGGGGGGCAATGAGCAGTTCTTC. This gives the protein CASSQDLRLAGGNEQFF.